Listed below are T cell receptor beta chains from one sample, sequenced in a study of blood T cell repertoires in COVID-19. The table came from immunoSEQ multiplex PCR; TCRdb's copy has only in-frame clones and leaves some out. The sample shows 130,000 or so clones, approximately 83% of them seen only once. Sequenced material: peripheral blood. These receptors were taken from a human donor in a cohort sampled during active COVID-19. Both conserved end residues are part of each CDR3. D genes are given only for firm matches. Rows give clone size only sometimes, using once, few, many, or a class for an expanded clone.

D gene: -
clone size: -
J gene: TRBJ2-1
V gene: TRBV21-1
CDR3 protein: CASSRASGSPGSEQFF
CDR3 DNA: TGTGCCAGCAGCAGGGCTAGCGGGAGTCCTGGGTCTGAGCAGTTCTTC

D gene: -
clone size: -
J gene: TRBJ2-5
V gene: TRBV5-1
CDR3 protein: CASSLWRETQYF
CDR3 DNA: TGCGCCAGCAGCTTGTGGCGGGAGACCCAGTACTTC

D gene: TRBD1
clone size: -
J gene: TRBJ2-7
V gene: TRBV4-1
CDR3 protein: CASSQTSGTGDYEQYF
CDR3 DNA: TGCGCCAGCAGCCAGACATCCGGGACAGGGGACTACGAGCAGTACTTC

D gene: -
clone size: -
J gene: TRBJ2-6
V gene: TRBV7-2
CDR3 protein: CASSFEPYRGANVLTF
CDR3 DNA: TGTGCCAGCAGCTTTGAGCCCTATCGGGGGGCCAACGTCCTGACTTTC

D gene: TRBD2
clone size: -
J gene: TRBJ2-2
V gene: TRBV29-1
CDR3 protein: CSVEELREGLKFGELFF
CDR3 DNA: TGCAGCGTTGAAGAGTTGCGGGAGGGCCTTAAATTTGGGGAGCTGTTTTTT

D gene: -
clone size: -
J gene: TRBJ1-6
V gene: TRBV30
CDR3 protein: CAWSRSSYNSPLHF
CDR3 DNA: TGTGCCTGGAGTCGCAGCTCCTATAATTCACCCCTCCACTTT

D gene: TRBD1
clone size: -
J gene: TRBJ1-5
V gene: TRBV6-4
CDR3 protein: CASSPGQGSQPQHF
CDR3 DNA: TGTGCCAGCAGTCCTGGACAGGGAAGTCAGCCCCAGCATTTT

D gene: TRBD2
clone size: -
J gene: TRBJ2-1
V gene: TRBV30
CDR3 protein: CAWSVPSGTHSFF
CDR3 DNA: TGTGCCTGGAGTGTTCCTAGCGGGACCCACTCGTTCTTC

D gene: TRBD2
clone size: -
J gene: TRBJ2-2
V gene: TRBV5-5
CDR3 protein: CASSSGSNTGELFF
CDR3 DNA: TGTGCCAGCAGTAGCGGGTCGAACACCGGGGAGCTGTTTTTT

D gene: TRBD1
clone size: -
J gene: TRBJ1-4
V gene: TRBV2
CDR3 protein: CATRQGRFDEKLFF
CDR3 DNA: TGTGCCACGAGACAGGGACGGTTTGATGAAAAACTGTTTTTT

D gene: TRBD1
clone size: few
J gene: TRBJ1-1
V gene: TRBV19
CDR3 protein: CASRMDRVNTEAFF
CDR3 DNA: TGTGCCAGTAGGATGGACAGGGTGAACACTGAAGCTTTCTTT

D gene: TRBD1
clone size: -
J gene: TRBJ1-5
V gene: TRBV18
CDR3 protein: CASSPAGGSQPQHF
CDR3 DNA: TGTGCCAGCTCACCAGCAGGGGGGAGTCAGCCCCAGCATTTT

D gene: TRBD1
clone size: -
J gene: TRBJ1-2
V gene: TRBV12-3/TRBV12-4
CDR3 protein: CASRGDREYGYTF
CDR3 DNA: TGTGCCAGCAGGGGGGACAGGGAATATGGCTACACCTTC

D gene: TRBD1
clone size: few
J gene: TRBJ1-2
V gene: TRBV19
CDR3 protein: CASTLMGQYYGYTF
CDR3 DNA: TGTGCCAGTACCTTAATGGGACAGTACTATGGCTACACCTTC

D gene: -
clone size: -
J gene: TRBJ1-2
V gene: TRBV5-8
CDR3 protein: CASSPDPTPYGYTF
CDR3 DNA: TGTGCCAGCAGCCCGGATCCGACTCCCTATGGCTACACCTTC

D gene: TRBD1
clone size: -
J gene: TRBJ1-2
V gene: TRBV4-3
CDR3 protein: CASSQDRGNYGYTF
CDR3 DNA: TGCGCCAGCAGCCAAGACAGGGGGAACTATGGCTACACCTTC

D gene: TRBD2
clone size: -
J gene: TRBJ2-3
V gene: TRBV7-8
CDR3 protein: CASSSLGREWLDTQYF
CDR3 DNA: TGTGCCAGCAGCTCTCTTGGGCGGGAGTGGTTAGATACGCAGTATTTT

D gene: -
clone size: -
J gene: TRBJ2-3
V gene: TRBV19
CDR3 protein: CASSIQGTPPDTQYF
CDR3 DNA: TGTGCCAGTAGTATACAGGGTACCCCCCCAGATACGCAGTATTTT

D gene: TRBD2
clone size: -
J gene: TRBJ2-2
V gene: TRBV5-4
CDR3 protein: CASSPDGTSGSSGELFF
CDR3 DNA: TGTGCCAGCAGCCCCGATGGGACTAGCGGGAGTTCCGGGGAGCTGTTTTTT

D gene: TRBD1
clone size: -
J gene: TRBJ1-5
V gene: TRBV19
CDR3 protein: CASMLYRDRENQPQHF
CDR3 DNA: TGTGCCAGTATGCTATACCGGGACAGGGAAAATCAGCCCCAGCATTTT

D gene: -
clone size: -
J gene: TRBJ1-5
V gene: TRBV6-1
CDR3 protein: CASSEGTGGSSNQPQHF
CDR3 DNA: TGTGCCAGCAGTGAAGGAACAGGTGGCTCCAGCAATCAGCCCCAGCATTTT

D gene: TRBD2
clone size: -
J gene: TRBJ2-1
V gene: TRBV6-5
CDR3 protein: CASTGLAGAGEQFF
CDR3 DNA: TGTGCCAGCACGGGACTAGCGGGAGCTGGGGAACAGTTCTTC